The entry below gives a single T cell receptor (beta chain) sequence along with its context. Method: immunoSEQ multiplex PCR; TCRdb's copy keeps in-frame clones and lacks some. The table shows 230,000 or so clones, with around 89% occurring only once. This sample was taken from a study of blood T cell repertoires in COVID-19. Study background: The United States, Italy and Spain were the sources of the acute and convalescent COVID-19 samples. Sources were T cells, B-cell-depleted T cells, or PBMCs; the material itself was cDNA or gDNA.

Specimen: peripheral blood. The receptor's source is a woman between 55 and 75 years old with COVID-19, enrolled during active disease.

CDR3 in amino acids: CAAGQGEEKLFF. The CDR3, as DNA: TGTGCCGCGGGACAGGGTGAGGAAAAACTGTTTTTT. V is TRBV7-9 and J is TRBJ1-4; TRBD1 aligns across 9 bases. The CDR3 is 12 amino acids. The J segment lost 8 bases and the V segment lost 11 bases, leaving 6 bases of the junction unmatched. The germline gives CDR1 SEHNR, CDR2 FQNEAQ (reference sequence).